These T cell receptor beta chains were read from a single sample in a study of T cells after yellow fever vaccination. Each CDR3 protein gets one entry after TCRdb re-called the 5' RACE reads with MiXCR. The table records 200,000 to 300,000 distinct CDR3 sequences, approximately 6.7% of them present only once. The material was CD4+ T cells sorted from PBMCs, obtained on the day of the yellow fever booster vaccination. These receptors all come from a man aged 30 to 45 who received the YFV17D yellow fever vaccine. CDR3s include the opening cysteine and the closing phenylalanine or tryptophan.

J gene: TRBJ2-5
V gene: TRBV7-8
CDR3 length: 15
CDR3 protein: CASSPPGWRSETQYF

J gene: TRBJ2-2
V gene: TRBV12-3/TRBV12-4
CDR3 length: 13
CDR3 protein: CASCPISTGELFF

J gene: TRBJ2-1
V gene: TRBV30
CDR3 length: 16
CDR3 protein: CAWTPTGSPWDNEQFF

J gene: TRBJ2-2
V gene: TRBV6-2/TRBV6-3
CDR3 length: 16
CDR3 protein: CASSTRQTGNVGELFF

J gene: TRBJ1-3
V gene: TRBV7-2
CDR3 length: 14
CDR3 protein: CASSQGAAWNTIYF

J gene: TRBJ2-5
V gene: TRBV3-1
CDR3 length: 18
CDR3 protein: CASSQEGLAGGPQETQYF

J gene: TRBJ1-2
V gene: TRBV10-3
CDR3 length: 14
CDR3 protein: CAISGDGQGYGYTF

J gene: TRBJ2-3
V gene: TRBV12-3/TRBV12-4
CDR3 length: 18
CDR3 protein: CTSRPGRGGAKVTDTQYF

J gene: TRBJ1-1
V gene: TRBV7-9
CDR3 length: 15
CDR3 protein: CASSLARGQNTEAFF

J gene: TRBJ2-7
V gene: TRBV18
CDR3 length: 15
CDR3 protein: CASSRPGTGTYEQYF

J gene: TRBJ1-4
V gene: TRBV7-2
CDR3 length: 15
CDR3 protein: CASSLEVQLNEKLFF

J gene: TRBJ2-1
V gene: TRBV4-2
CDR3 length: 14
CDR3 protein: CASSRVGGRVEQFF

J gene: TRBJ1-5
V gene: TRBV7-4
CDR3 length: 12
CDR3 protein: CANPRSNQPQHF

J gene: TRBJ2-5
V gene: TRBV7-2
CDR3 length: 16
CDR3 protein: CASSLDRLGGGETQYF

J gene: TRBJ2-5
V gene: TRBV12-3/TRBV12-4
CDR3 length: 15
CDR3 protein: CASSLGLAGVGTQYF

J gene: TRBJ2-7
V gene: TRBV7-9
CDR3 length: 15
CDR3 protein: CASSSDRGLVYEQYF

J gene: TRBJ2-4
V gene: TRBV20-1
CDR3 length: 11
CDR3 protein: CSARDQHIQYF

J gene: TRBJ2-3
V gene: TRBV12-3/TRBV12-4
CDR3 length: 11
CDR3 protein: CASTRSDTQYF

J gene: TRBJ2-7
V gene: TRBV3-1
CDR3 length: 12
CDR3 protein: CASSQSHYEQYF

J gene: TRBJ1-1
V gene: TRBV29-1
CDR3 length: 15
CDR3 protein: CSFFRQGQTNTEAFF

J gene: TRBJ2-1
V gene: TRBV24-1
CDR3 length: 18
CDR3 protein: CATSDPLGPTSAYNEQFF

J gene: TRBJ1-2
V gene: TRBV9
CDR3 length: 14
CDR3 protein: CASSVGPGGYGYTF

J gene: TRBJ1-5
V gene: TRBV12-3/TRBV12-4
CDR3 length: 17
CDR3 protein: CASSRGQGAEGNQPQHF

J gene: TRBJ2-3
V gene: TRBV20-1
CDR3 length: 13
CDR3 protein: CSASDRVTDTQYF

J gene: TRBJ2-2
V gene: TRBV4-3
CDR3 length: 15
CDR3 protein: CASSQEFPNSGELFF

J gene: TRBJ1-1
V gene: TRBV20-1
CDR3 length: 14
CDR3 protein: CSASRRRLNTEAFF

J gene: TRBJ2-1
V gene: TRBV29-1
CDR3 length: 12
CDR3 protein: CSCQERIDEQFF

J gene: TRBJ2-5
V gene: TRBV27
CDR3 length: 15
CDR3 protein: CASSPTYRIQETQYF

J gene: TRBJ2-5
V gene: TRBV7-2
CDR3 length: 14
CDR3 protein: CASSPSAGQETQYF

J gene: TRBJ2-3
V gene: TRBV5-1
CDR3 length: 17
CDR3 protein: CASSLYPGGSSTDTQYF

J gene: TRBJ2-7
V gene: TRBV7-9
CDR3 length: 13
CDR3 protein: CASSPTPTYEQYF

J gene: TRBJ2-5
V gene: TRBV20-1
CDR3 length: 15
CDR3 protein: CSAPRPGPNQETQYF

J gene: TRBJ2-7
V gene: TRBV7-9
CDR3 length: 15
CDR3 protein: CASSEQGGSSYEQYF

J gene: TRBJ1-1
V gene: TRBV7-9
CDR3 length: 14
CDR3 protein: CASRLNREDNEAFF

J gene: TRBJ2-6
V gene: TRBV12-3/TRBV12-4
CDR3 length: 14
CDR3 protein: CASSLAQRANVLTF

J gene: TRBJ2-3
V gene: TRBV20-1
CDR3 length: 15
CDR3 protein: CSARVASGPGDTQYF

J gene: TRBJ2-7
V gene: TRBV18
CDR3 length: 15
CDR3 protein: CASSPSSAAWDEQYF

J gene: TRBJ2-6
V gene: TRBV4-3
CDR3 length: 17
CDR3 protein: CASSQTLRPSGANVLTF

J gene: TRBJ2-3
V gene: TRBV24-1
CDR3 length: 17
CDR3 protein: CATSDSSVAGAEDTQYF

J gene: TRBJ2-1
V gene: TRBV7-9
CDR3 length: 16
CDR3 protein: CASSLKGQGLYNEQFF

J gene: TRBJ1-4
V gene: TRBV19
CDR3 length: 18
CDR3 protein: CATKRRVGTLATNEKLFF

J gene: TRBJ2-7
V gene: TRBV5-1
CDR3 length: 12
CDR3 protein: CASSAGGYEQYF